This TCR beta chain was identified during a study of T cell repertoires in cytomegalovirus infection. The wider study: Matching HLA type, along with CMV infection, was indicated by public TCR beta signatures. The study's findings and limits: Across the ex vivo response, the dominant clonotypes were HLA-C-restricted CMV-specific TCR beta clonotypes. CMV carriers with the relevant HLA were identified by cumulative public TCR beta family frequency.

A note on this clonotype: Its target is unknown.

Per the germline V gene, CDR1 is LGHNA and CDR2 is YNFKEQ. The CDR3 runs to 14 residues. Trimming cost V 0 bases and J 6 bases, with 8 bases left between them. TCRdb redid the calling of the reads with MiXCR, one entry per CDR3 protein. The data show about 740,000 distinct CDR3 sequences, under 40% seen once. Input material: PBMCs. The V and J genes are TRBV4-2 and TRBJ2-2, with D hard to call. The clonotype originates from a human donor in good health (CMV status not recorded). Some clones in this sample may be carry-over from other donors' samples. The CDR3 here is CASSQDLLAGELFF. The CDR3 DNA sequence: TGTGCCAGCAGCCAAGATCTCTTAGCCGGGGAGCTGTTTTTT.